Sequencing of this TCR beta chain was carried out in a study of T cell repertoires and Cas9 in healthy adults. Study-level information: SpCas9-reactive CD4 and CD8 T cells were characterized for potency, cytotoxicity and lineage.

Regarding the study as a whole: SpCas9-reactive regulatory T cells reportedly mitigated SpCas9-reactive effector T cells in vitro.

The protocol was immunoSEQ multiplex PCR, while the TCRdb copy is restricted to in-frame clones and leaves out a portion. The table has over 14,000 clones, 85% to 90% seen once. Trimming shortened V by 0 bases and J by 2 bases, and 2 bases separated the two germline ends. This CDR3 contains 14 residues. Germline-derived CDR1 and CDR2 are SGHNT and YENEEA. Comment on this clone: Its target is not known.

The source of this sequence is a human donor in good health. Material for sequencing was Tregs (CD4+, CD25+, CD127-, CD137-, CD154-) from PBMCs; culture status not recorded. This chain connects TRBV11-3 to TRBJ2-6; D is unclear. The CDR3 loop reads CASSLEAGANVLTF. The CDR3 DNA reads TGTGCCAGCAGCTTAGAAGCTGGGGCCAACGTCCTGACTTTC.